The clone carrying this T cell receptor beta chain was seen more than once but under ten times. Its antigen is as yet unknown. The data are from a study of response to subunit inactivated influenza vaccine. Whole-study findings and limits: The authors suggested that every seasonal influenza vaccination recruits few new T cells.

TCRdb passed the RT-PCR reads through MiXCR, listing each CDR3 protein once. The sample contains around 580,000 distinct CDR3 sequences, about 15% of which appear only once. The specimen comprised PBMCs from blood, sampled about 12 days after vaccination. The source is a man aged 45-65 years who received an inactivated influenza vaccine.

CDR3 sequence (DNA): TGTGCCAGCAGCGTAGGAGGCAGTAATGCGTTCCGGGAGCTGTTTTTT. The encoded protein is CASSVGGSNAFRELFF. This chain links TRBV9 with TRBJ2-2; D gene unclear. The CDR3 is 16 residues long. Germline lookup yields CDR1 SGDLS and CDR2 YYNGEE. Trimming removed 0 bases from V and 9 bases from J, with 18 bases in between. The whole variable domain, filled in from reference TRBV9 and TRBJ2-2, reads DSGVTQTPKHLITATGQRVTLRCSPRSGDLSVYWYQQSLDQGLQFLIQYYNGEERAKGNILERFSAQQFPDLHSELNLSSLELGDSALYFCASSVGGSNAFRELFFGEGSRLTVL.